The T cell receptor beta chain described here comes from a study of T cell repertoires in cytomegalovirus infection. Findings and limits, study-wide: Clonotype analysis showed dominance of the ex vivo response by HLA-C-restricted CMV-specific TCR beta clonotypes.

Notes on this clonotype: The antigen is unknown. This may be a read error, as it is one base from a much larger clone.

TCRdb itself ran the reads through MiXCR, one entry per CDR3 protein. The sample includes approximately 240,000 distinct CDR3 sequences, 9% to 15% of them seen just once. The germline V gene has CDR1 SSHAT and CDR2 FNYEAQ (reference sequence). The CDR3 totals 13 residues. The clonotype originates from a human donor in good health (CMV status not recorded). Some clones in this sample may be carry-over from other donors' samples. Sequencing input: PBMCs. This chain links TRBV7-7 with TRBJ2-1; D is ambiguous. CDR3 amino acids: CASCLEVRKEQFF. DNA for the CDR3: TGTGCCAGCTGCTTAGAGGTCCGCAAGGAGCAGTTCTTC.